These 6 T cell receptor beta chains were sequenced from one sample in a study of control samples from healthy donors and cancer patients. The table came from immunoSEQ multiplex PCR; TCRdb's copy has only in-frame clones and leaves some out. The data show about 40,000 clones, approximately 90% seen once. Source material: blood. The origin of the receptors is a woman aged 50 to 60 in good health.

The chain is built from TRBV6-5 and TRBJ2-7; 9 nucleotides line up with TRBD1. Germline values: CDR1 MNHEY, CDR2 SVGAGI. This CDR3 spans 13 amino acids. Trimming at V came to 7 bases and at J to 5 bases, leaving 6 bases not matched to a gene. CDR3 in DNA: TGTGCCAGCATTGGACAGGGGTCGAACGAGCAGTACTTC. It yields the protein CASIGQGSNEQYF.

The V gene is TRBV6-5, the J gene TRBJ2-6; the D is unclear. The CDR3 contains 14 residues. Germline assignment: CDR1 MNHEY and CDR2 SVGAGI. V was pared by 7 bases and J by 4 bases, with 11 bases between. The CDR3 sequence is CASNQARGANVLTF. CDR3 bases: TGTGCCAGCAATCAGGCGCGCGGGGCCAACGTCCTGACTTTC.

The rearrangement joins TRBV27 to TRBJ1-4; TRBD1 might be the D (6 bases). There are 17 residues in the CDR3. With 6 bases removed from V and 8 bases from J, the gap between germline ends came to 25 bases. CDR1 MNHEY and CDR2 SMNVEV come from the germline V gene (reference sequence). The DNA of the CDR3 is TGTGCCAGCAGCCCCACCGTCGGGGGCAGGGGAATAGAAAAACTGTTTTTT. This translates into CASSPTVGGRGIEKLFF.

The chain uses TRBV6-2 or TRBV6-3 and TRBJ1-1; D call uncertain. The CDR3 runs to 13 residues. Trimming cost V 5 bases and J 8 bases, with 15 bases left between them. Germline V gene data show CDR1 as MNHEY and CDR2 as SVGEGT. The CDR3 region has the DNA TGTGCCAGCAGTAAGAGGGATCCCTGGGAAGCTTTCTTT. Its protein is CASSKRDPWEAFF.

This rearrangement joins TRBV4-3 to TRBJ2-5, with 10 nucleotides matching TRBD2. Germline V lookup: CDR1 LGHNA, CDR2 YSLEER. With V trimmed by 4 bases and J by 6 bases, 11 bases remained unmatched. This CDR3 has 16 residues. In DNA, the CDR3 is TGCGCCAGCAGCCCCTTCAGCGGGGGGGCCGTAAAGACCCAGTACTTC. Translating gives CASSPFSGGAVKTQYF.

The CDR3, as DNA: TGTGCCAGTAGTATTTTCGCGGGGGGCAGGTCCGGGGAGCTGTTTTTT. Amino acids: CASSIFAGGRSGELFF. The chain is built from TRBV19 and TRBJ2-2; 8 bases map to TRBD2. The CDR3 sequence is 16 residues long. V lost 3 bases and J lost 6; bases outside the gene matches: 9. Germline V gives CDR1 LNHDA, CDR2 SQIVND (reference sequence).